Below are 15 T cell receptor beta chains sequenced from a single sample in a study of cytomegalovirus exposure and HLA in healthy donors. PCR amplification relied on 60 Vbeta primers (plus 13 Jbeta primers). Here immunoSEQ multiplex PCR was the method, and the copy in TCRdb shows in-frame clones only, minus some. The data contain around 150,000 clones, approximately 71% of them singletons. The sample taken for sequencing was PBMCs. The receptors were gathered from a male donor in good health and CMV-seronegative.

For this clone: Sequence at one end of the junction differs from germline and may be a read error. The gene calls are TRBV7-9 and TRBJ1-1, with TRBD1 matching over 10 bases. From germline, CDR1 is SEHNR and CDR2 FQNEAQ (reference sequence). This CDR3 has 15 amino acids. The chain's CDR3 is CSSSVSGQGKTEAFF. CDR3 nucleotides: TGTTCCAGCAGCGTATCGGGACAGGGGAAAACTGAAGCTTTCTTT.

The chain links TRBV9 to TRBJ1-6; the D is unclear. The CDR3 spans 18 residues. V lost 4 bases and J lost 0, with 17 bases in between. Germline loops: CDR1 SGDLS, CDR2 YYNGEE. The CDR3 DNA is TGTGCCAGCAGCCCCCAAGTAACAGCCAGCTCCTATAATTCACCCCTCCACTTT. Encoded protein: CASSPQVTASSYNSPLHF.

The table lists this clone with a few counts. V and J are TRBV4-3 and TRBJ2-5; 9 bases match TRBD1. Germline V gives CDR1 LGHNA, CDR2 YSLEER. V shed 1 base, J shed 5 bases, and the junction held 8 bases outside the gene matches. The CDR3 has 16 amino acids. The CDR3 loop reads CASSQVTGTGSETQYF. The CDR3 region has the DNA TGCGCCAGCAGCCAAGTCACCGGGACAGGGTCGGAGACCCAGTACTTC.

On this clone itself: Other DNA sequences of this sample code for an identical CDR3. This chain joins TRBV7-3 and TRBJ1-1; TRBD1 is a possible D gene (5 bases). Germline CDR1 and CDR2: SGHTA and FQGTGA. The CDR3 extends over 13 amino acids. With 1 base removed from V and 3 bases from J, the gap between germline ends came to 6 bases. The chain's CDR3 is CASSLIRDTEAFF. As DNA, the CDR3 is TGTGCCAGCAGCTTAATCAGGGACACTGAAGCTTTCTTT.

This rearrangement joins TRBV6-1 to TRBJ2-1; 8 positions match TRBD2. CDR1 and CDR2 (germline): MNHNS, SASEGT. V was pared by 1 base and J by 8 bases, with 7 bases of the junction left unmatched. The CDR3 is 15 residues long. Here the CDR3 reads CASSEESGGWYEQFF. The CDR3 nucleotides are TGTGCCAGCAGTGAAGAAAGCGGGGGATGGTATGAGCAGTTCTTC.

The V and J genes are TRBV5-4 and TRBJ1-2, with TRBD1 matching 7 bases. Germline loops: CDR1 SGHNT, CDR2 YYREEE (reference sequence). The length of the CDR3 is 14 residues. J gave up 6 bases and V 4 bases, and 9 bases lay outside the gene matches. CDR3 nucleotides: TGTGCCAGCAGCACGGACAGGTTCTTCGATGGCTACACCTTC. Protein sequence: CASSTDRFFDGYTF.

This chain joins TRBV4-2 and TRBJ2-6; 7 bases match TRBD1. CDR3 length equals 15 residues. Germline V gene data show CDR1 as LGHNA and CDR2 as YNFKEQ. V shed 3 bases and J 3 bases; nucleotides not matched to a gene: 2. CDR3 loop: CASSQGDSGANVLTF. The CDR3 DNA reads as TGTGCCAGCAGCCAGGGGGACAGTGGGGCCAACGTCCTGACTTTC.

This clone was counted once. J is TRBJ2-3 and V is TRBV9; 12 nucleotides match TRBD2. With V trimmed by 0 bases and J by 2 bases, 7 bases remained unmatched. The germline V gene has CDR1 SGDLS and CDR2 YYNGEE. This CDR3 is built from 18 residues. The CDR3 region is CASSVGSLAGGNTDTQYF. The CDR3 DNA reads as TGTGCCAGCAGCGTAGGGTCCCTAGCGGGAGGGAACACAGATACGCAGTATTTT.

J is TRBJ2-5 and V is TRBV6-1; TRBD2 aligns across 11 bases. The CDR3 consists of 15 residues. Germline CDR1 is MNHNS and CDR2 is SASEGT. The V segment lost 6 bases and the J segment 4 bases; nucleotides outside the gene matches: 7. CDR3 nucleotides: TGTGCCAGCAGCGGACTAGCGGGTCTTGGAGAGACCCAGTACTTC. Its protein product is CASSGLAGLGETQYF.

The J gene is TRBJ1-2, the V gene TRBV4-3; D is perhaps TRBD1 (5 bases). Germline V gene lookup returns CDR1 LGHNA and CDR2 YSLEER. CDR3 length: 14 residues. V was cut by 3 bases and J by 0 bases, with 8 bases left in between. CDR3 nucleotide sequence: TGCGCCAGCAGCCAGGGCAGGGCTAACTATGGCTACACCTTC. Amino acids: CASSQGRANYGYTF.

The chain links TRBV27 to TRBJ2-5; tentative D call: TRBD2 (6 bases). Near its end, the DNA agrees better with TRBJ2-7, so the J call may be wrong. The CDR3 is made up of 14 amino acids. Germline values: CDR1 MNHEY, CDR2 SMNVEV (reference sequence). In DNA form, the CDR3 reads TGTGCCAGCAGACGAGGAGGGCCAAACAACGAGCAGTACTTC. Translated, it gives CASRRGGPNNEQYF.

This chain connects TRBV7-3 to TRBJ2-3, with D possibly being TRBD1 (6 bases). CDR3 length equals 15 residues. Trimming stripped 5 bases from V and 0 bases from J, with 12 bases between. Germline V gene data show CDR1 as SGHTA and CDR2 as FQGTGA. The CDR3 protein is CASSPSGASTDTQYF. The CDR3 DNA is TGTGCCAGCAGCCCCTCAGGGGCAAGCACAGATACGCAGTATTTT.

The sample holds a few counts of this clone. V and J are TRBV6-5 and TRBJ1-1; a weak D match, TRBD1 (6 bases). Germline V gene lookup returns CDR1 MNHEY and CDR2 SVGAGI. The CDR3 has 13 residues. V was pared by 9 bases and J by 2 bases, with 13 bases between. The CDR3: CASIGQPNTEAFF. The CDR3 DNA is TGTGCCAGTATAGGACAGCCAAACACTGAAGCTTTCTTT.

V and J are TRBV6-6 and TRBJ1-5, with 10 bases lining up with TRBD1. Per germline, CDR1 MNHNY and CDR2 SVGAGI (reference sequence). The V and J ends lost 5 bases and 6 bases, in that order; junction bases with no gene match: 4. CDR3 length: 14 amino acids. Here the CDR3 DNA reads TGTGCCAGCAGTACTGGACAGGGGGGTCAGCCCCAGCATTTT. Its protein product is CASSTGQGGQPQHF.

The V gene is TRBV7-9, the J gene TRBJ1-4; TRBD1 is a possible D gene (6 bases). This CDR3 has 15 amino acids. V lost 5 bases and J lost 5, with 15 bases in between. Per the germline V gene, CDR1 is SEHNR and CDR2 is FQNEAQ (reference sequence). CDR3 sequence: CASSTGQQENEKLFF. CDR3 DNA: TGTGCCAGCAGCACTGGACAGCAAGAGAATGAAAAACTGTTTTTT.